These T cell receptor beta chains were read from a single sample in a study of identical twins. TCRdb ran MiXCR on the 5' RACE reads and lists one entry per CDR3 protein. The sample includes hundreds of thousands of distinct CDR3 sequences, around 6.6% of them seen just once. These data were also reused for a study on yellow fever vaccine responses in identical twins.

The sample consisted of memory (CD45RO+) T cells sorted from blood. These receptors originate from a young woman in good health. CDR3s include the opening cysteine and the closing phenylalanine or tryptophan. A D gene is named only where the DNA matches it firmly. Clone size is given for some rows only: seen once, a few or many times, or a class if the clone is expanded.

clone size	CDR3 length	V gene	D gene	J gene	CDR3 protein	CDR3 DNA
few	14	TRBV7-8	TRBD1	TRBJ1-1	CASSFRDRDSEAFF	TGTGCCAGCAGCTTCCGGGACAGGGACTCTGAAGCTTTCTTT
many	14	TRBV12-3/TRBV12-4	.	TRBJ2-6	CASTRGSGANVLTF	TGTGCCAGCACCCGAGGCTCTGGGGCCAACGTCCTGACTTTC
.	16	TRBV6-5	TRBD2	TRBJ2-1	CASSLRGTSGGNEQFF	TGTGCCAGCAGTTTACGGGGGACTAGCGGGGGTAATGAGCAGTTCTTC
.	15	TRBV4-2	.	TRBJ2-1	CASSQVVRTNNEQFF	TGTGCCAGCAGCCAAGTGGTTCGGACCAACAATGAGCAGTTCTTC
many	13	TRBV24-1	.	TRBJ1-5	CATSDLGGQPQHF	TGTGCCACCAGTGATTTGGGGGGCCAGCCCCAGCATTTT
.	17	TRBV3-1	TRBD2	TRBJ2-1	CASSPLPTSGVRNEQFF	TGTGCCAGCAGCCCCTTACCGACTAGCGGGGTTCGCAATGAGCAGTTCTTC
many	15	TRBV12-3/TRBV12-4	TRBD2	TRBJ2-5	CASSSSGRALETQYF	TGTGCCAGCAGTTCTAGCGGGAGGGCCCTGGAGACCCAGTACTTC
many	14	TRBV12-3/TRBV12-4	.	TRBJ2-2	CASSLAGSTGELFF	TGTGCCAGCAGTTTGGCCGGGAGCACCGGGGAGCTGTTTTTT
.	15	TRBV5-6	TRBD2	TRBJ2-5	CASSFLAGKVETQYF	TGTGCCAGCAGCTTCCTAGCGGGGAAGGTGGAGACCCAGTACTTC
.	18	TRBV20-1	TRBD2	TRBJ2-2	CCARDGGFRGRAYGELFF	TGCTGTGCTAGAGATGGGGGTTTCCGCGGGAGGGCCTACGGGGAGCTGTTTTTT
.	14	TRBV4-1	.	TRBJ2-5	CASSQVGVGETQYF	TGCGCCAGCAGCCAAGTTGGGGTCGGGGAGACCCAGTACTTC
many	16	TRBV7-9	TRBD2	TRBJ2-5	CASSLAPLAGEETQYF	TGTGCCAGCAGCTTAGCTCCCCTAGCGGGAGAAGAGACCCAGTACTTC
few	15	TRBV7-8	.	TRBJ1-5	CASSYGRISNQPQHF	TGTGCCAGCAGCTACGGGAGGATCAGCAATCAGCCCCAGCATTTT
many	15	TRBV21-1	.	TRBJ1-1	CASSKYRGGNTEAFF	TGTGCCAGCAGCAAATACAGGGGTGGGAACACTGAAGCTTTCTTT
many	16	TRBV5-6	TRBD1	TRBJ2-2	CASSNRGQGFSGELFF	TGTGCCAGCAGCAACAGGGGACAAGGCTTCTCCGGGGAGCTGTTTTTT
.	11	TRBV10-3	.	TRBJ2-1	CAISESGHQFF	TGTGCCATCAGTGAGTCGGGGCACCAGTTCTTC
.	17	TRBV4-1	TRBD2	TRBJ2-2	CASSQDRRERNTGELFF	TGCGCCAGCAGCCAAGATAGGCGGGAGAGGAACACCGGGGAGCTGTTTTTT
many	14	TRBV14	.	TRBJ1-5	CASSQAGINQPQHF	TGTGCCAGCAGCCAAGCTGGGATCAATCAGCCCCAGCATTTT
many	13	TRBV12-3/TRBV12-4	.	TRBJ1-5	CASSLRQNQPQHF	TGTGCCAGCAGTTTGAGACAGAATCAGCCCCAGCATTTT
once	16	TRBV18	.	TRBJ2-3	CASSPPGRTVSDTQYF	TGTGCCAGCTCACCACCCGGTCGGACAGTGTCAGATACGCAGTATTTT
many	17	TRBV5-6	.	TRBJ1-3	CASSLAAGTYSGNTIYF	TGTGCCAGCAGCTTGGCGGCAGGAACCTACTCTGGAAACACCATATATTTT
few	15	TRBV29-1	.	TRBJ2-7	CSVELAGSRRDEQYF	TGCAGCGTTGAATTAGCCGGAAGCCGGCGGGACGAGCAGTACTTC
.	17	TRBV20-1	.	TRBJ2-4	CSAPPPLTELAKNIQYF	TGCAGTGCTCCTCCCCCCTTGACAGAACTAGCCAAAAACATTCAGTACTTC
many	16	TRBV7-6	TRBD2	TRBJ2-1	CASSPLAGAGYNEQFF	TGTGCCAGCAGCCCACTAGCGGGAGCGGGGTACAATGAGCAGTTCTTC
few	15	TRBV5-1	.	TRBJ2-6	CASSLGYSGANVLTF	TGCGCCAGCAGCTTGGGGTACTCTGGGGCCAACGTCCTGACTTTC
many	10	TRBV20-1	.	TRBJ1-4	CSAVREKLFF	TGCAGTGCTGTGCGTGAAAAACTGTTTTTT
few	13	TRBV12-3/TRBV12-4	TRBD1	TRBJ1-4	CASGDSFNEKLFF	TGTGCCAGCGGGGACAGCTTTAATGAAAAACTGTTTTTT
few	12	TRBV28	.	TRBJ2-7	CASSYGGYEQYF	TGTGCCAGCAGTTATGGCGGCTACGAGCAGTACTTC
.	16	TRBV7-9	.	TRBJ2-6	CASSLAPVSGANVLTF	TGTGCCAGCAGCTTAGCCCCGGTCTCTGGGGCCAACGTCCTGACTTTC